One and the same sample provided the 18 T cell receptor beta chains below, sequenced in a study of T cell responses to AZD1222 COVID-19 vaccine. The protocol was immunoSEQ multiplex PCR, while the TCRdb copy is restricted to in-frame clones and leaves out a portion. The table has more than 150,000 clones, almost 95% seen once. The specimen comprised peripheral blood, sampled on day 0 of AZD1222 vaccination. The source of these receptors is an adult in good health.

The chain is built from TRBV9 and TRBJ1-1, with D perhaps TRBD1 (6 bases). The germline gives CDR1 SGDLS, CDR2 YYNGEE. The CDR3 runs to 15 residues. V lost 0 bases and J lost 1, with 10 bases in between. CDR3: CASSVGGGGNTEAFF. In nucleotides, the CDR3 is TGTGCCAGCAGCGTAGGAGGGGGGGGGAACACTGAAGCTTTCTTT.

This sequence joins TRBV28 and TRBJ2-3; weak D call: TRBD1 (6 bases). Germline values: CDR1 MDHEN, CDR2 SYDVKM. V was shortened by 2 bases and J by 5 bases, with 11 bases between the two germline ends. This CDR3 region has 14 residues. The CDR3 protein is CASSLGAGVDTQYF. The CDR3 DNA reads as TGTGCCAGCAGTTTAGGGGCAGGGGTAGATACGCAGTATTTT.

The chain is built from TRBV24-1 and TRBJ2-1, with TRBD1 as a possible D gene (6 bases). CDR1 KGHDR and CDR2 SFDVKD come from the germline V gene. The CDR3 sequence is 14 residues long. V shed 0 bases and J shed 5 bases, with 7 bases lying between them. CDR3 coding DNA: TGTGCCACCAGTGATTTGGGACAGAACAATGAGCAGTTCTTC. Protein: CATSDLGQNNEQFF.

A note on this clone: Other DNA sequences in the sample encode the same CDR3. The chain combines TRBV28 with TRBJ1-5, with D maybe TRBD1 (5 bases). Germline-derived CDR1 and CDR2 are MDHEN and SYDVKM. The V end lost 3 bases, the J end lost 1 base, and 7 bases lay between the germline ends. The CDR3 contains 14 residues. CDR3 region: CASSFQGSNQPQHF. Written as DNA, the CDR3 is TGTGCCAGCAGTTTCCAGGGAAGCAATCAGCCCCAGCATTTT.

V gene TRBV29-1 combines with J gene TRBJ1-2; possibly TRBD1 for D (5 bases). CDR3 size: 12 residues. With 6 bases removed from V and 2 bases from J, the gap between germline ends came to 10 bases. Germline lookup yields CDR1 SQVTM and CDR2 ANQGSEA. The CDR3 loop reads CSVTRDNYGYTF. The CDR3 coding sequence is TGCAGCGTCACTCGGGACAACTATGGCTACACCTTC.

The J gene is TRBJ2-2, the V gene TRBV29-1; D not certain. Germline assignment: CDR1 SQVTM and CDR2 ANQGSEA. The CDR3 contains 10 residues. V dropped 6 bases and J dropped 3 bases, with 2 bases sitting between them. The CDR3 here is CSVYTGELFF. DNA of the CDR3: TGCAGCGTGTACACCGGGGAGCTGTTTTTT.

The rearrangement joins TRBV20-1 to TRBJ1-1; no firm D call. Germline-derived CDR1 and CDR2 are DFQATT and SNEGSKA (reference sequence). Trimming removed 5 bases at V and 0 bases at J, with 4 bases between. CDR3 length equals 11 residues. CDR3 residues: CSAWLNTEAFF. In nucleotides, the CDR3 is TGCAGTGCTTGGTTGAACACTGAAGCTTTCTTT.

The rearrangement joins TRBV28 to TRBJ1-5, with D perhaps matching TRBD1 (5 bases). The V end was cut by 3 bases, the J end by 0 bases, with 15 bases between. The germline gives CDR1 MDHEN, CDR2 SYDVKM. The CDR3 runs 17 residues. CDR3 sequence (DNA): TGTGCCAGCAGTTTGGTGATAGGGGCAGATAGCAATCAGCCCCAGCATTTT. The encoded protein is CASSLVIGADSNQPQHF.

The CDR3 is CASSLGHSSYNSPLHF. CDR3 DNA: TGTGCCAGCAGCTTAGGTCACAGCTCCTATAATTCACCCCTCCACTTT. The chain couples TRBV11-2 to TRBJ1-6; D gene uncertain. Trimming took 1 base from V and 0 from J, leaving 7 bases between them. This CDR3 is built from 16 residues. Germline CDR1 SGHAT, CDR2 FQNNGV.

V usage is TRBV20-1 and J usage is TRBJ2-7; D is ambiguous. The CDR3 loop spans 11 amino acids. Trimming left V 6 bases short and J 6 bases short, with 12 bases between. The V gene's germline CDR1 is DFQATT and CDR2 SNEGSKA (reference sequence). This chain's CDR3 is CSALVGFEQYF. The CDR3 DNA is TGCAGTGCCCTCGTAGGTTTCGAGCAGTACTTC.

This sequence joins TRBV5-1 and TRBJ2-7, with 7 bases identical to TRBD1. This CDR3 contains 14 residues. Trimming took 0 bases from V and 6 from J; bases not matched to a gene: 6. Germline loops: CDR1 SGHRS, CDR2 YFSETQ. The CDR3 loop is CASSLAGTVLEQYF. CDR3 nucleotide sequence: TGCGCCAGCAGCTTGGCCGGGACAGTTCTCGAGCAGTACTTC.

The rearrangement joins TRBV12-5 to TRBJ1-2; D might be TRBD1 (6 bases). Germline loops: CDR1 LGHNT, CDR2 FRNRAP. Between the trimmed V and J ends, which lost 6 bases and 2 bases, there was a span of 13 bases. The CDR3 spans 14 residues. The CDR3 bases are TGTGCTAGTGGGCCCGGGGGCTTGAACTATGGCTACACCTTC. Its translation is CASGPGGLNYGYTF.

The chain carries TRBV27 and TRBJ2-6; a possible D gene is TRBD1 (6 bases). Per germline, CDR1 MNHEY and CDR2 SMNVEV (reference sequence). The CDR3 has 18 residues. With 2 bases removed from V and 0 bases from J, the gap between germline ends came to 14 bases. The CDR3 DNA sequence: TGTGCCAGCAGTTTAGCCGGGACACCATACTCTGGGGCCAACGTCCTGACTTTC. Protein product: CASSLAGTPYSGANVLTF.

The gene calls are TRBV6-4 and TRBJ2-1; TRBD2 agrees at 7 bases. V gave up 6 bases and J gave up 3 bases; unmatched junction bases: 8. The CDR3 spans 15 residues. Per the germline V gene, CDR1 is MRHNA and CDR2 is SNTAGT. CDR3 sequence: CASRSARESYNEQFF. The DNA of the CDR3 is TGTGCCAGCAGGTCCGCGCGGGAGAGCTACAATGAGCAGTTCTTC.

The gene calls are TRBV9 and TRBJ2-1; D possibly corresponds to TRBD2 (6 bases). Trimming took off 4 bases at V and 3 bases at J, with 8 bases between the two ends. CDR3 length equals 13 residues. Germline lookup yields CDR1 SGDLS and CDR2 YYNGEE. The CDR3, as DNA: TGTGCCAGCAGCCCGGGGGTCTACAATGAGCAGTTCTTC. Protein product: CASSPGVYNEQFF.

This clone was observed once. The chain is built from TRBV29-1 and TRBJ1-3; D is unresolved. Trimming took 3 bases from V and 4 from J, leaving 7 bases between them. The CDR3 sequence is 12 residues long. Germline V gene data show CDR1 as SQVTM and CDR2 as ANQGSEA. The CDR3 DNA reads as TGCAGCGTTGAGGTGGGGGGAAACACCATATATTTT. Its protein is CSVEVGGNTIYF.

This chain uses TRBV7-9 with TRBJ1-2; 9 bases align to TRBD1. The V gene's germline CDR1 is SEHNR and CDR2 FQNEAQ (reference sequence). CDR3 length: 16 amino acids. The V and J ends lost 3 bases and 2 bases, in that order; junction bases with no gene match: 7. CDR3 in amino acids: CASSFQRTGANYGYTF. CDR3 bases: TGTGCCAGCAGCTTCCAACGGACAGGGGCGAACTATGGCTACACCTTC.

CDR3 amino acids: CASSSVSAGNTIYF. The CDR3 DNA reads TGTGCCAGCAGCTCGGTTAGTGCGGGGAACACCATATATTTT. The genes are TRBV11-2 and TRBJ1-3, with D unclear. The length of the CDR3 is 14 residues. Germline CDR1 is SGHAT and CDR2 is FQNNGV. V was trimmed by 4 bases and J by 7 bases, leaving 14 bases between them.